What follows are 32 T cell receptor beta chains derived from one specimen sequenced in a study of cytomegalovirus exposure and HLA in healthy donors. PCR involved 60 Vbeta and 13 Jbeta primers. Sequencing used immunoSEQ multiplex PCR; TCRdb keeps in-frame clones, though not all of them. The sample includes over 45,000 clones, 65% to 90% of them seen just once. Sequenced input: PBMCs. These receptors all stem from a man aged 25 to 45 in good health and CMV-seronegative.

The rearrangement links TRBV9 to TRBJ2-5; D might be TRBD2 (6 bases). This CDR3 contains 15 residues. V was shortened by 3 bases and J by 5 bases, with 17 bases between the two germline ends. Germline-derived CDR1 and CDR2 are SGDLS and YYNGEE. The CDR3 spells CASSAFRDSTETQYF. CDR3 DNA sequence: TGTGCCAGCAGCGCTTTTCGGGACTCCACGGAGACCCAGTACTTC. Variable domain in full (rest from reference TRBV9 and TRBJ2-5): DSGVTQTPKHLITATGQRVTLRCSPRSGDLSVYWYQQSLDQGLQFLIQYYNGEERAKGNILERFSAQQFPDLHSELNLSSLELGDSALYFCASSAFRDSTETQYFGPGTRLLVL.

This sequence joins TRBV5-1 and TRBJ1-1; tentatively, D is TRBD1 (6 bases). Germline V gene lookup returns CDR1 SGHRS and CDR2 YFSETQ. Trimming removed 3 bases at V and 1 base at J, with 10 bases between. The CDR3 length is 14 residues. The CDR3 region has the DNA TGCGCCAGCAGCTATGGACAGAAGAACACTGAAGCTTTCTTT. Encoded protein: CASSYGQKNTEAFF.

The chain uses TRBV13 and TRBJ1-2, with a weak D call TRBD1 (6 bases). Germline V lookup: CDR1 PRHDT, CDR2 FYEKMQ (reference sequence). V lost 5 bases, J lost 2 bases, and 9 bases lay in between. This CDR3 spans 13 amino acids. CDR3 DNA sequence: TGTGCCAGCAGCGTAAGGGGGAACTATGGCTACACCTTC. It encodes CASSVRGNYGYTF.

J is TRBJ2-7 and V is TRBV9; D is perhaps TRBD2 (7 bases). This CDR3 spans 14 amino acids. Germline V gene data show CDR1 as SGDLS and CDR2 as YYNGEE. Trimming removed 4 bases from V and 6 bases from J, with 17 bases in between. CDR3 DNA sequence: TGTGCCAGCAGCCCCCGGGGGGACAACGGCGAGCAGTACTTC. Translating gives CASSPRGDNGEQYF. Using reference TRBV9 and TRBJ2-7 for the parts outside the CDR3, the full variable domain is DSGVTQTPKHLITATGQRVTLRCSPRSGDLSVYWYQQSLDQGLQFLIQYYNGEERAKGNILERFSAQQFPDLHSELNLSSLELGDSALYFCASSPRGDNGEQYFGPGTRLTVT.

Here the CDR3 DNA reads TGCGCCAGCAGCCAAGATCGGACAGGAATATCCTACGAGCAGTACTTC. Translated: CASSQDRTGISYEQYF. This chain uses TRBV4-3 with TRBJ2-7, with 7 nucleotides matching TRBD1. Germline V gives CDR1 LGHNA, CDR2 YSLEER. Losses at the gene ends were 0 bases for V and 1 base for J; bases not matched to a gene: 6. This CDR3 spans 16 amino acids.

This chain uses TRBV7-2 with TRBJ2-3; 8 nucleotides agree with TRBD1. The V segment lost 5 bases and the J segment 5 bases; nucleotides outside the gene matches: 6. The CDR3 covers 14 residues. Per the germline V gene, CDR1 is SGHTA and CDR2 is FQGNSA. CDR3 sequence reads: CASSAFDRGDTQYF. CDR3 sequence (DNA): TGTGCCAGCAGCGCCTTCGACAGGGGAGATACGCAGTATTTT.

The chain combines TRBV5-4 with TRBJ2-3; 12 nucleotides agree with TRBD1. The trim removed 3 bases at V and 6 bases at J, leaving 14 bases unmatched. The CDR3 has 18 amino acids. Germline values: CDR1 SGHNT, CDR2 YYREEE (reference sequence). CDR3 sequence: CASSSTNPGTGGSDTQYF. The CDR3 DNA reads TGTGCCAGCAGCTCCACAAACCCAGGGACAGGGGGCTCGGATACGCAGTATTTT.

This clone was counted a single time. As DNA, the CDR3 is TGTGCCAGCAGCTTAGGGACAGCCTACGGGAACGAGCAGTACTTC. Protein sequence: CASSLGTAYGNEQYF. The chain recombines TRBV5-5 with TRBJ2-5, with 7 bases identical to TRBD1. Gene TRBJ2-7 matches the end of the DNA better, so the J call may be wrong. Per the germline V gene, CDR1 is SGHKS and CDR2 is YYEKEE (reference sequence). This CDR3 is 15 amino acids long.

The genes are TRBV5-1 and TRBJ2-1; TRBD2 matches at 9 bases. The CDR3 covers 16 residues. Per the germline V gene, CDR1 is SGHRS and CDR2 is YFSETQ. V lost 2 bases to trimming and J lost 1 base; unmatched junction nucleotides: 4. The CDR3 DNA sequence: TGCGCCAGCAGCTTTTATAGCGGGAGTTCCTACAATGAGCAGTTCTTC. Translation gives CASSFYSGSSYNEQFF.

The rearrangement uses TRBV29-1 and TRBJ1-2, with 8 bases identical to TRBD1. With 7 bases clipped from V and 2 bases from J, the junction kept 6 bases outside the gene matches. This CDR3 region has 13 residues. Germline V gene data show CDR1 as SQVTM and CDR2 as ANQGSEA. The CDR3 region has the DNA TGCAGCGCTGTCCGGACAGGGAACTATGGCTACACCTTC. It translates to CSAVRTGNYGYTF.

J is TRBJ1-1 and V is TRBV19; no reliable D call. The CDR3 is 14 residues long. Germline loops: CDR1 LNHDA, CDR2 SQIVND (reference sequence). The V end was cut by 6 bases, the J end by 0 bases, with 11 bases between. The CDR3 here is CASRFLNMNTEAFF. In DNA form, the CDR3 reads TGTGCCAGTAGATTCCTTAACATGAACACTGAAGCTTTCTTT.

The DNA for the CDR3 is TGTGCCAGCTCACCTAGGACAGGGGACACTGAAGCTTTCTTT. Translating it yields CASSPRTGDTEAFF. The chain recombines TRBV18 with TRBJ1-1; the match to TRBD1 covers 9 bases. The CDR3 contains 14 residues. Trimming removed 3 bases from V and 3 bases from J; junction bases left unmatched: 2. Germline V CDR1 and CDR2: KGHSH, LQKENI.

This chain joins TRBV7-2 and TRBJ1-5, with 9 nucleotides matching TRBD1. Trimming removed 5 bases from V and 2 bases from J; junction bases left unmatched: 4. Germline V gene lookup returns CDR1 SGHTA and CDR2 FQGNSA. This CDR3 comprises 15 residues. This chain's CDR3 is CASSTGGGGNQPQHF. CDR3 sequence (DNA): TGTGCCAGCAGCACAGGGGGCGGAGGCAATCAGCCCCAGCATTTT. Combining the CDR3 with reference TRBV7-2 and TRBJ1-5 gives the whole variable domain GAGVSQSPSNKVTEKGKDVELRCDPISGHTALYWYRQSLGQGLEFLIYFQGNSAPDKSGLPSDRFSAERTGGSVSTLTIQRTQQEDSAVYLCASSTGGGGNQPQHFGDGTRLSIL.

The chain carries TRBV11-2 and TRBJ2-1; 12 nucleotides line up with TRBD1. Germline values: CDR1 SGHAT, CDR2 FQNNGV. V lost 4 bases to trimming and J lost 8 bases; unmatched junction nucleotides: 12. There are 17 residues in the CDR3. The DNA for the CDR3 is TGTGCCAGCAGCTCCCGGGCTCCGGGACAGGGGGCCTATGAGCAGTTCTTC. It specifies CASSSRAPGQGAYEQFF.

The rearrangement joins TRBV19 to TRBJ2-5; 8 nucleotides agree with TRBD1. The closer fit of TRBJ2-7 to the DNA end suggests the J call may be wrong. The CDR3 loop spans 15 amino acids. Germline lookup yields CDR1 LNHDA and CDR2 SQIVND (reference sequence). CDR3 sequence reads: CASSPAGTGGYEQYF. The CDR3 region has the DNA TGTGCCAGTAGCCCCGCGGGTACAGGGGGCTACGAGCAGTACTTC.

The V and J genes are TRBV10-3 and TRBJ1-2, with TRBD1 identical over 8 bases. CDR1 is ENHRY and CDR2 is SYGVKD in the germline V gene. Trimming took 3 bases from V and 4 from J; bases not matched to a gene: 7. The CDR3 is 15 residues long. The CDR3 sequence is CAISDPTGESYGYTF. CDR3 sequence (DNA): TGTGCCATCAGTGACCCGACAGGGGAGAGCTATGGCTACACCTTC.

The chain has TRBV2 and TRBJ2-1; a possible D gene is TRBD2 (6 bases). This CDR3 region has 16 residues. The germline V gene encodes CDR1 SNHLY and CDR2 FYNNEI. V shed 0 bases and J shed 6 bases, with 15 bases lying between them. Written as DNA, the CDR3 is TGTGCCAGCAGTGAAGCAGCGCGGGTGGGGGGCAATGAGCAGTTCTTC. This codes for CASSEAARVGGNEQFF.

The gene calls are TRBV4-3 and TRBJ1-3; D remains unclear. V gave up 2 bases and J gave up 2 bases, with 7 bases separating them. The CDR3 loop spans 14 amino acids. Germline loops: CDR1 LGHNA, CDR2 YSLEER. This CDR3 is CASSQTSTGNTIYF. CDR3 sequence (DNA): TGCGCCAGCAGCCAAACTTCGACTGGAAACACCATATATTTT.

The chain joins TRBV5-6 to TRBJ2-1; tentative D call: TRBD1 (6 bases). The CDR3 is 15 amino acids. V lost 0 bases and J lost 8, with 15 bases in between. Germline V gene data show CDR1 as SGHDT and CDR2 as YYEEEE. The CDR3 region is CASSLGGRSYDEQFF. CDR3 DNA sequence: TGTGCCAGCAGCTTGGGGGGGCGTTCTTACGATGAGCAGTTCTTC. Full variable domain (outside the CDR3, taken from reference TRBV5-6 and TRBJ2-1): DAGVTQSPTHLIKTRGQQVTLRCSPKSGHDTVSWYQQALGQGPQFIFQYYEEEERQRGNFPDRFSGHQFPNYSSELNVNALLLGDSALYLCASSLGGRSYDEQFFGPGTRLTVL.

The genes are TRBV2 and TRBJ1-1; 7 bases align to TRBD1. The V gene end was trimmed by 7 bases and the J gene end by 2 bases; junction bases not matched to a gene: 4. This CDR3 spans 13 amino acids. Germline values: CDR1 SNHLY, CDR2 FYNNEI. Written as DNA, the CDR3 is TGTGCCAGCACGCGACAGGGAAACACTGAAGCTTTCTTT. Translation: CASTRQGNTEAFF.

This rearrangement joins TRBV5-6 to TRBJ1-2; D is ambiguous. Trimming cost V 4 bases and J 2 bases, with 9 bases left between them. Germline CDR1 reads SGHDT; CDR2 reads YYEEEE. The CDR3 is 13 residues long. The CDR3 reads CASSPSRNYGYTF. The CDR3 DNA reads TGTGCCAGCAGCCCCTCACGGAACTATGGCTACACCTTC. The full variable domain, in which reference TRBV5-6 and TRBJ1-2 provide the parts outside the CDR3, is DAGVTQSPTHLIKTRGQQVTLRCSPKSGHDTVSWYQQALGQGPQFIFQYYEEEERQRGNFPDRFSGHQFPNYSSELNVNALLLGDSALYLCASSPSRNYGYTFGSGTRLTVV.

This clone was recorded only once. The chain employs TRBV7-6 and TRBJ2-3; weak D call: TRBD2 (7 bases). Deletions cut 4 bases from V and 1 base from J, with 15 bases between. This CDR3 has 16 residues. Germline V gene data show CDR1 as SGHVS and CDR2 as FNYEAQ. DNA for the CDR3: TGTGCCAGCAGCTCAAGGGGGGGCGGGGGCACAGATACGCAGTATTTT. Translation: CASSSRGGGGTDTQYF. The full variable domain, its missing parts supplied by reference TRBV7-6 and TRBJ2-3, is GAGVSQSPRYKVTKRGQDVALRCDPISGHVSLYWYRQALGQGPEFLTYFNYEAQQDKSGLPNDRFSAERPEGSISTLTIQRTEQRDSAMYRCASSSRGGGGTDTQYFGPGTRLTVL.

This chain links TRBV7-2 with TRBJ1-6, with D possibly matching TRBD1 (6 bases). Looked up from germline, CDR1 is SGHTA and CDR2 is FQGNSA. Trimming stripped 5 bases from V and 9 bases from J, with 29 bases between. The CDR3 spans 19 residues. The CDR3 bases are TGTGCCAGCAGCACCCTAATTGGGGTCGACAGGTTGTGGGGTTCACCCCTCCACTTT. Its protein product is CASSTLIGVDRLWGSPLHF.

The V and J genes are TRBV11-2 and TRBJ1-1; a possible D gene is TRBD1 (5 bases). Germline CDR1 is SGHAT and CDR2 is FQNNGV. V shed 1 base and J shed 7 bases, with 10 bases lying between them. The CDR3 runs 13 residues. CDR3 amino acids: CASSLVGRGEAFF. The CDR3, as DNA: TGTGCCAGCAGCTTAGTCGGGAGGGGTGAAGCTTTCTTT.

The genes are TRBV7-9 and TRBJ2-5, with D perhaps TRBD2 (6 bases). The DNA end lines up better with TRBJ2-7; the J call may be wrong. CDR3 length: 12 residues. Germline CDR1 reads SEHNR; CDR2 reads FQNEAQ (reference sequence). The CDR3 nucleotides read TGTGCCAGCAGCTTACGGGAGAACGAGCAGTACTTC. It is translated as CASSLRENEQYF.

This chain links TRBV9 with TRBJ2-7; D might be TRBD1 (6 bases). CDR3 length: 14 residues. The V end lost 4 bases, the J end lost 7 bases, and 18 bases lay between the germline ends. Germline CDR1 reads SGDLS; CDR2 reads YYNGEE. CDR3 sequence reads: CASSPRTAPGEQYF. The CDR3, as DNA: TGTGCCAGCAGCCCTCGGACAGCCCCAGGGGAGCAGTACTTC.

The genes are TRBV15 and TRBJ2-3, with TRBD1 matching 9 bases. Per germline, CDR1 LNHNV and CDR2 YYDKDF (reference sequence). The CDR3 spans 12 residues. Germline trimming cut 4 bases from V and 9 bases from J; bases unmatched to any gene: 2. The CDR3 bases are TGTGCCACCAGCATGGACAGGGGAACGCAGTATTTT. Translated, it gives CATSMDRGTQYF.

The chain uses TRBV19 and TRBJ2-1; the match to TRBD1 covers 7 bases. Losses at the gene ends were 4 bases for V and 3 bases for J; bases not matched to a gene: 0. This CDR3 region has 13 residues. Germline V gene lookup returns CDR1 LNHDA and CDR2 SQIVND (reference sequence). The CDR3 spells CASSRDSYNEQFF. CDR3 DNA: TGTGCCAGTAGTAGGGACAGCTACAATGAGCAGTTCTTC. The full variable domain, completed using reference TRBV19 and TRBJ2-1, is DGGITQSPKYLFRKEGQNVTLSCEQNLNHDAMYWYRQDPGQGLRLIYYSQIVNDFQKGDIAEGYSVSREKKESFPLTVTSAQKNPTAFYLCASSRDSYNEQFFGPGTRLTVL.

This CDR3 is CASSKDSYGYTF. CDR3 DNA sequence: TGCGCCAGCAGCAAGGACAGCTATGGCTACACCTTC. The gene calls are TRBV5-1 and TRBJ1-2, with D possibly TRBD1 on 6 matching bases. CDR3 length: 12 residues. Trimming removed 4 bases at V and 4 bases at J, with 8 bases between. CDR1 and CDR2 from the germline V gene are SGHRS and YFSETQ.

The V gene is TRBV6-5, the J gene TRBJ2-7, with D perhaps matching TRBD2 (6 bases). There are 14 residues in the CDR3. Deletions cut 2 bases from V and 5 bases from J, with 13 bases between. Germline values: CDR1 MNHEY, CDR2 SVGAGI. CDR3 DNA: TGTGCCAGCAGTTACGGAGGGGCGCGGAACGAGCAGTACTTC. It translates to CASSYGGARNEQYF.

V is TRBV7-6 and J is TRBJ2-7, with 7 bases lining up with TRBD1. Germline V gives CDR1 SGHVS, CDR2 FNYEAQ. V gave up 3 bases and J gave up 2 bases; unmatched junction bases: 10. The CDR3 totals 16 residues. CDR3 DNA sequence: TGTGCCAGCAGCTTTTTGACAGGGCCGTTACCCTACGAGCAGTACTTC. Translation: CASSFLTGPLPYEQYF. The full variable domain, in which reference TRBV7-6 and TRBJ2-7 provide the parts outside the CDR3, is GAGVSQSPRYKVTKRGQDVALRCDPISGHVSLYWYRQALGQGPEFLTYFNYEAQQDKSGLPNDRFSAERPEGSISTLTIQRTEQRDSAMYRCASSFLTGPLPYEQYFGPGTRLTVT.

This clone was detected once. This chain joins TRBV11-3 and TRBJ2-5; 12 bases align to TRBD1. The CDR3 contains 15 residues. CDR1 is SGHNT and CDR2 is YENEEA in the germline V gene. V lost 5 bases, J lost 5 bases, and 6 bases stayed unmatched. The CDR3 reads CASSPGTGGGETQYF. DNA for the CDR3: TGTGCCAGCAGCCCCGGGACAGGGGGCGGGGAGACCCAGTACTTC.